The clone carrying this TCR beta chain was picked up many times. This record comes from a study of prognosis after radiotherapy for stage I lung cancer. This CDR3 contains 15 residues. The V end lost 4 bases, the J end lost 1 base, and 13 bases lay between the germline ends. Germline CDR1 reads SGHRS; CDR2 reads YFSETQ. Researchers used two-round multiplex PCR to amplify TCR beta CDR3 starting from genomic DNA. Primers were specific to each TRBV and TRBJ gene in first-round PCR. MiXCR, run by TCRdb on the multiplex PCR reads, gives a single entry per CDR3 protein. There are 20,000 to 30,000 distinct CDR3 sequences in the sample; around 43% occur only once, and around 33% lies in the top ten.

This clonotype originated in a donor over 45 with non-small cell lung cancer. The sample here was PBMCs, taken before or after stereotactic body radiation therapy (not recorded which). The chain joins TRBV5-1 to TRBJ2-3; D is undetermined. CDR3 in amino acids: CASSESAIGTDTQYF. Written as DNA, the CDR3 is TGCGCCAGCAGCGAGTCAGCCATTGGCACAGATACGCAGTATTTT.